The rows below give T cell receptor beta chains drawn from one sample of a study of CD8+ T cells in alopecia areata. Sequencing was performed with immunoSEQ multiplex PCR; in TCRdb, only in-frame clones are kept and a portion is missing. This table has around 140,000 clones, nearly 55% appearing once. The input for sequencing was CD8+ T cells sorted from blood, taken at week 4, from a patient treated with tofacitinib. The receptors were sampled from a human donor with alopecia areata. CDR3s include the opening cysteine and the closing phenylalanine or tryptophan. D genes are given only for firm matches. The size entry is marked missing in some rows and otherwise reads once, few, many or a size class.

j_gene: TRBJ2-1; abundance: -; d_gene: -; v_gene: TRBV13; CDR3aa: CASSLWDANNEQFF; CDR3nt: TGTGCCAGCAGCTTATGGGACGCGAACAATGAGCAGTTCTTC
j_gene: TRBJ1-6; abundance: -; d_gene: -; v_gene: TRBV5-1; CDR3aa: CASRGMQYNSPLHF; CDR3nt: TGCGCCAGCAGAGGCATGCAATATAATTCACCCCTCCACTTT
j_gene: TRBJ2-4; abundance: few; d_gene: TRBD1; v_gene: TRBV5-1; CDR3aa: CASSLQGQGSLDIQYF; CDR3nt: TGCGCCAGCAGCCTGCAGGGACAGGGGAGTTTGGACATTCAGTACTTC
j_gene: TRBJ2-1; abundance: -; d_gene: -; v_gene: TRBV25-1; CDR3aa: CASTPLEGDEQFF; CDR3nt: TGTGCCAGCACCCCTTTGGAGGGAGATGAGCAGTTCTTC
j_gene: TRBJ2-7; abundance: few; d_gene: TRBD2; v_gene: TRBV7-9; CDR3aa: CASSLGTSGGLQYF; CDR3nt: TGTGCCAGCAGCTTAGGGACTAGCGGGGGGTTACAGTACTTC
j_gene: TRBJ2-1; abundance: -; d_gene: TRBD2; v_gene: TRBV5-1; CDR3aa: CASSLGSGGIDEQFF; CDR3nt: TGCGCCAGCAGCTTGGGTAGCGGGGGGATCGATGAGCAGTTCTTC
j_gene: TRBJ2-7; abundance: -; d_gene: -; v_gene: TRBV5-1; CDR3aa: CASSLVQGTEKEQYF; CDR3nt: TGCGCCAGCAGCTTGGTTCAGGGGACGGAAAAAGAGCAGTACTTC
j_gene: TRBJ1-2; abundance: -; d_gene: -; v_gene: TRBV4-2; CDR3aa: CASSHPPAGRYGYTF; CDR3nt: TGTGCCAGCAGCCACCCCCCGGCAGGGAGGTATGGCTACACCTTC
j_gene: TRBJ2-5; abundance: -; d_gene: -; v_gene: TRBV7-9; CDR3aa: CASSFAPAEETQYF; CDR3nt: TGTGCCAGCAGCTTCGCACCGGCGGAAGAGACCCAGTACTTC
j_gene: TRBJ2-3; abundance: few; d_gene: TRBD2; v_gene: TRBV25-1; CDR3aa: CASSTSGGTDTQYF; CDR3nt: TGTGCCAGCAGTACCAGCGGGGGCACAGATACGCAGTATTTT
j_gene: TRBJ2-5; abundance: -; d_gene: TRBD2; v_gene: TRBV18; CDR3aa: CASSPRTSGERETQYF; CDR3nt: TGTGCCAGCTCACCACGGACTAGCGGGGAACGAGAGACCCAGTACTTC
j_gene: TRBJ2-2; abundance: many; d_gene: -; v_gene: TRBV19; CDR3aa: CASSFSWNRELFF; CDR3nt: TGTGCCAGTAGTTTTTCCTGGAACAGGGAGCTGTTTTTT
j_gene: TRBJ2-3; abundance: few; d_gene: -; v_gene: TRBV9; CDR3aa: CASSVAGARDTQYF; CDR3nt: TGTGCCAGCAGCGTAGCTGGGGCTAGGGATACGCAGTATTTT
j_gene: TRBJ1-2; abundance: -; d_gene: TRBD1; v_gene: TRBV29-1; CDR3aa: CSVEVGGVYGYTF; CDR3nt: TGCAGCGTTGAAGTAGGGGGCGTATATGGCTACACCTTC
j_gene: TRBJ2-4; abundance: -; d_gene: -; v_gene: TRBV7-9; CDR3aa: CASSLPQGAKNIQYF; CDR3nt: TGTGCCAGCAGCTTACCCCAGGGGGCCAAAAACATTCAGTACTTC
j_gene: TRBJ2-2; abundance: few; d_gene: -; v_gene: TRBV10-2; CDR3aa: CASYTGELFF; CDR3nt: TGCGCCAGTTACACCGGGGAGCTGTTTTTT
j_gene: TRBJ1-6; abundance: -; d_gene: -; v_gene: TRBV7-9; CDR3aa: CASNPLIAHHDSPLHF; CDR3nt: TGTGCCAGCAACCCCCTGATCGCGCATCACGATTCACCCCTCCACTTT
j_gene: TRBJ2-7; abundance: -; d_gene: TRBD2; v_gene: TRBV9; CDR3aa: CASSVASGEGYEQYF; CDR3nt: TGTGCCAGCAGCGTAGCCTCGGGGGAGGGCTACGAGCAGTACTTC
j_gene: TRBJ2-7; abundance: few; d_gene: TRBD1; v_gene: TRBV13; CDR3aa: CASSSGTGVEQYF; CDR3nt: TGTGCCAGCAGCTCCGGGACAGGGGTCGAGCAGTACTTC
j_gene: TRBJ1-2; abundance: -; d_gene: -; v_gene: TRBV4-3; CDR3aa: CASSQDRQLGANYGYTF; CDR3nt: TGCGCCAGCAGCCAAGATCGTCAATTAGGGGCTAACTATGGCTACACCTTC
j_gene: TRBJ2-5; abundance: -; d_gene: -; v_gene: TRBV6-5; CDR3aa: CASSSTTGMQETQYF; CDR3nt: TGTGCCAGCAGTTCAACTACAGGGATGCAAGAGACCCAGTACTTC
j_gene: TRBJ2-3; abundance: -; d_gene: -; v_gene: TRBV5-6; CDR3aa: CASSLRGGLLSTDTQYF; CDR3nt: TGTGCCAGCAGCCTCAGGGGAGGGCTTCTTTCCACAGATACGCAGTATTTT
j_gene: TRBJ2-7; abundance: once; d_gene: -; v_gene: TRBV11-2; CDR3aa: CASSLAGDEQYF; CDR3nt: TGTGCCAGCAGCTTAGCCGGGGACGAGCAGTACTTC
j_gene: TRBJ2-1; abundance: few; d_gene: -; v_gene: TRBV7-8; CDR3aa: CASSLQLRDEQFF; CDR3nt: TGTGCCAGCAGCCTTCAACTCCGGGATGAGCAGTTCTTC
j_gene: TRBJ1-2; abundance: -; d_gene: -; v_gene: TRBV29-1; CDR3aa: CSARAESADYGYTF; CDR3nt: TGCAGCGCTCGGGCGGAGAGCGCAGACTATGGCTACACCTTC
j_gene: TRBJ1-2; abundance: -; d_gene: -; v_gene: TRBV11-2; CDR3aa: CASSEHRDSYGYTF; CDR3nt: TGTGCCAGCAGCGAACACAGGGACTCCTATGGCTACACCTTC
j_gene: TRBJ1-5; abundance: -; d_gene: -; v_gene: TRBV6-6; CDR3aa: CASSYSTGFNQPQHF; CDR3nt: TGTGCCAGCAGTTACTCGACAGGCTTCAATCAGCCCCAGCATTTT
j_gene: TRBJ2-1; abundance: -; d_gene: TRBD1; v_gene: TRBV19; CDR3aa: CASSITGGYSYNEQFF; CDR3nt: TGTGCCAGTAGTATAACAGGGGGCTACTCCTACAATGAGCAGTTCTTC
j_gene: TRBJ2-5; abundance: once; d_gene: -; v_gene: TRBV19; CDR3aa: CASSTTSVQETQYF; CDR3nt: TGTGCCAGTAGTACCACCAGCGTACAAGAGACCCAGTACTTC
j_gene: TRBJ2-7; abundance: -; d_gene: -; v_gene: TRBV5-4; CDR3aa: CASSFGYEQYF; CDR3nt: TGTGCCAGCAGCTTCGGCTACGAGCAGTACTTC
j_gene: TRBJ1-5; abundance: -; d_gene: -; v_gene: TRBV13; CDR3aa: CASSHFGGNQPQHF; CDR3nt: TGTGCCAGCAGCCACTTCGGAGGGAATCAGCCCCAGCATTTT
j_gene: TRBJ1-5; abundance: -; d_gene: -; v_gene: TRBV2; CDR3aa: CASSEDQWINQPQHF; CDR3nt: TGTGCCAGCAGTGAAGATCAGTGGATAAATCAGCCCCAGCATTTT
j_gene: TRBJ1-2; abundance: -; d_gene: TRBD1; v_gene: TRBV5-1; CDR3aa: CASSLKSGTDYGYTF; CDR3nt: TGCGCCAGCAGCTTGAAGTCTGGGACAGACTATGGCTACACCTTC
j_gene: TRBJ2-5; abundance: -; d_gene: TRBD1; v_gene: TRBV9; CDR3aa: CASSPWTGEETQYF; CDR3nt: TGTGCCAGCAGCCCCTGGACAGGGGAAGAGACCCAGTACTTC
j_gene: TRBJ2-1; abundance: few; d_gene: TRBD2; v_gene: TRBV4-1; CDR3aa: CASSQDSGGANEQFF; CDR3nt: TGTGCCAGCAGCCAAGATAGCGGGGGGGCCAATGAGCAGTTCTTC
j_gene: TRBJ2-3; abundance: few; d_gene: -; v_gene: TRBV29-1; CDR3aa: CSVGSTDTQYF; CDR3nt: TGCAGCGTCGGTAGCACAGATACGCAGTATTTT
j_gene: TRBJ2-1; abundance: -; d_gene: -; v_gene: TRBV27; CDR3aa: CASSFMGAADEQFF; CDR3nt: TGTGCCAGCAGTTTTATGGGGGCGGCCGATGAGCAGTTCTTC
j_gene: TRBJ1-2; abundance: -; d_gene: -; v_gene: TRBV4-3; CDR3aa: CASSPVEGGYGYTF; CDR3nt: TGCGCCAGCAGCCCCGTCGAAGGGGGCTATGGCTACACCTTC